Listed below are T cell receptor beta chains from one sample, sequenced in a study of blood T cell repertoires in COVID-19. TCRdb keeps only in-frame clones here, not all; method: immunoSEQ multiplex PCR. This table has 350,000 or so clones, around 89% appearing once. The source material was peripheral blood. These receptor sequences come from a man aged 18 to 30 with active or convalescent COVID-19. The CDR3 runs from the conserved cysteine through the conserved F or W. Each record gives: J gene, V gene, D gene, clone size, CDR3 protein, CDR3 DNA. A D gene is named only where the DNA matches it firmly. Clone size is stated in some rows and not others, as once, few, many or a class when expanded.

J: TRBJ1-1
V: TRBV27
D: TRBD1
size: NA
CDR3: CASSFLNRGSTEAFF
DNA: TGTGCCAGCAGCTTCCTCAACAGGGGAAGCACTGAAGCTTTCTTT

J: TRBJ1-2
V: TRBV28
D: NA
size: NA
CDR3: CASNGGRGPYGYTF
DNA: TGTGCCAGCAACGGGGGAAGAGGACCTTATGGCTACACCTTC

J: TRBJ1-5
V: TRBV25-1
D: NA
size: NA
CDR3: CASSGPGSEDSNQPQHF
DNA: TGTGCCAGCAGTGGTCCAGGGTCAGAGGATAGCAATCAGCCCCAGCATTTT

J: TRBJ2-5
V: TRBV5-1
D: NA
size: NA
CDR3: CASSFAGSQETQYF
DNA: TGCGCCAGCAGCTTCGCGGGGTCACAAGAGACCCAGTACTTC

J: TRBJ1-1
V: TRBV4-3
D: NA
size: NA
CDR3: CASSPTGWNTEAFF
DNA: TGCGCCAGCAGCCCAACAGGTTGGAACACTGAAGCTTTCTTT

J: TRBJ2-7
V: TRBV4-2
D: TRBD2
size: NA
CDR3: CASSQERAGGYEQYF
DNA: TGTGCCAGCAGCCAAGAGAGGGCGGGGGGCTACGAGCAGTACTTC

J: TRBJ1-1
V: TRBV19
D: NA
size: NA
CDR3: CASSIRVGTEAFF
DNA: TGTGCCAGTAGTATCAGGGTGGGCACTGAAGCTTTCTTT

J: TRBJ2-7
V: TRBV7-2
D: NA
size: NA
CDR3: CASSPMAFLRGGTFYEQYF
DNA: TGTGCCAGCAGCCCGATGGCCTTTCTTAGGGGCGGGACTTTCTACGAGCAGTACTTC

J: TRBJ2-3
V: TRBV7-2
D: NA
size: NA
CDR3: CASSSRRGRGDTQYF
DNA: TGTGCCAGCAGCTCCCGGAGGGGCAGGGGGGATACGCAGTATTTT

J: TRBJ2-1
V: TRBV11-2
D: TRBD1
size: NA
CDR3: CATRVGQGIHEQFF
DNA: TGTGCCACTAGGGTGGGACAGGGCATTCATGAGCAGTTCTTC

J: TRBJ2-1
V: TRBV20-1
D: NA
size: NA
CDR3: CSASSYNEQFF
DNA: TGCAGTGCTAGTTCATACAATGAGCAGTTCTTC

J: TRBJ2-4
V: TRBV24-1
D: NA
size: NA
CDR3: CATSNPRRGNIQYF
DNA: TGTGCCACCAGCAATCCCAGACGAGGAAACATTCAGTACTTC

J: TRBJ1-5
V: TRBV28
D: NA
size: NA
CDR3: CASSADLQPQHF
DNA: TGTGCCAGCAGTGCGGATCTTCAGCCCCAGCATTTT

J: TRBJ1-5
V: TRBV5-6
D: TRBD1
size: NA
CDR3: CASSSQGAGNQPQHF
DNA: TGTGCCAGCAGCTCCCAGGGGGCTGGCAATCAGCCCCAGCATTTT

J: TRBJ1-2
V: TRBV5-1
D: NA
size: NA
CDR3: CASSDDRRYGYTF
DNA: TGCGCCAGCAGCGATGACAGACGCTATGGCTACACCTTC

J: TRBJ1-2
V: TRBV7-3
D: NA
size: NA
CDR3: CASRQGPNYGYTF
DNA: TGTGCCAGCAGACAGGGACCGAACTATGGCTACACCTTC

J: TRBJ2-6
V: TRBV18
D: NA
size: NA
CDR3: CASSLSNSGANVLTF
DNA: TGTGCCAGCTCACTATCGAACTCTGGGGCCAACGTGCTGACTTTC

J: TRBJ2-1
V: TRBV5-6
D: NA
size: once
CDR3: CASSLVQTNSYNEQFF
DNA: TGTGCCAGCAGCTTGGTACAGACTAACTCCTACAATGAGCAGTTCTTC

J: TRBJ2-2
V: TRBV19
D: TRBD2
size: NA
CDR3: CASSDGGRASTGELFF
DNA: TGTGCCAGTAGTGACGGCGGGAGGGCCAGCACCGGGGAGCTGTTTTTT

J: TRBJ1-6
V: TRBV3-1/TRBV3-2
D: NA
size: NA
CDR3: CASSQDPPDSRNSPLHF
DNA: TGTGCCAGCAGCCAAGACCCCCCCGACAGTAGAAATTCACCCCTCCACTTT

J: TRBJ2-7
V: TRBV11-2
D: TRBD1
size: NA
CDR3: CASSRQGYEQYF
DNA: TGTGCCAGCAGCCGACAGGGTTACGAGCAGTACTTC

J: TRBJ2-1
V: TRBV27
D: TRBD2
size: NA
CDR3: CASSLRTSGDREQFF
DNA: TGTGCCAGCAGTTTAAGGACTAGCGGGGACCGTGAGCAGTTCTTC

J: TRBJ1-2
V: TRBV9
D: TRBD1
size: NA
CDR3: CASSVETTGGLNYGYTF
DNA: TGTGCCAGCAGCGTTGAGACGACAGGGGGATTAAACTATGGCTACACCTTC

J: TRBJ2-3
V: TRBV28
D: TRBD2
size: NA
CDR3: CASAERGIGTDTQYF
DNA: TGTGCCAGCGCCGAGCGGGGGATCGGCACAGATACGCAGTATTTT

J: TRBJ2-3
V: TRBV5-8
D: NA
size: NA
CDR3: CASSQEPWDTQYF
DNA: TGTGCCAGCAGCCAGGAACCGTGGGATACGCAGTATTTT

J: TRBJ1-5
V: TRBV7-9
D: NA
size: NA
CDR3: CASSLFVDSYSNQPQHF
DNA: TGTGCCAGCAGCCTTTTTGTGGACAGTTATAGCAATCAGCCCCAGCATTTT

J: TRBJ1-6
V: TRBV7-2
D: NA
size: NA
CDR3: CASSLARDNFSLHF
DNA: TGTGCCAGCAGCTTAGCGCGCGACAATTTTTCCCTCCACTTT

J: TRBJ2-7
V: TRBV11-3
D: TRBD1
size: few
CDR3: CASSLAGGSDEQYF
DNA: TGTGCCAGCAGCTTGGCAGGGGGTTCGGACGAGCAGTACTTC

J: TRBJ2-7
V: TRBV28
D: NA
size: once
CDR3: CAARGGTGIREQYF
DNA: TGTGCAGCCCGGGGCGGGACGGGGATCCGCGAGCAGTACTTC

J: TRBJ1-2
V: TRBV6-2/TRBV6-3
D: NA
size: once
CDR3: CASSEPRGSYGYTF
DNA: TGTGCCAGCAGCGAACCCCGGGGGAGTTATGGCTACACCTTC

J: TRBJ1-6
V: TRBV7-2
D: TRBD1
size: NA
CDR3: CASSLVPGGNNSPLHF
DNA: TGTGCCAGCAGCTTAGTTCCAGGGGGCAATAATTCACCCCTCCACTTT

J: TRBJ1-6
V: TRBV28
D: NA
size: NA
CDR3: CASNPRTGIYSPLHF
DNA: TGTGCCAGCAACCCCCGAACAGGGATATATTCACCCCTCCACTTT

J: TRBJ2-4
V: TRBV6-2/TRBV6-3
D: TRBD1
size: NA
CDR3: CASSQGTVAKNIQYF
DNA: TGTGCCAGCAGCCAAGGGACAGTAGCCAAAAACATTCAGTACTTC

J: TRBJ2-2
V: TRBV4-1
D: NA
size: NA
CDR3: CASSQHRDLNTGELFF
DNA: TGCGCCAGCAGCCAACACAGGGATCTGAACACCGGGGAGCTGTTTTTT

J: TRBJ2-7
V: TRBV7-2
D: TRBD1
size: NA
CDR3: CASSYRDSSYEQYF
DNA: TGTGCCAGCAGCTACCGGGACAGTTCCTACGAGCAGTACTTC

J: TRBJ1-5
V: TRBV2
D: TRBD1
size: few
CDR3: CASRPRTGGGNQPQHF
DNA: TGTGCCAGCAGACCCAGGACAGGGGGCGGCAATCAGCCCCAGCATTTT

J: TRBJ2-4
V: TRBV6-5
D: TRBD1
size: NA
CDR3: CASYNHLGQGNIQYF
DNA: TGTGCCAGCTATAACCACCTTGGACAGGGAAACATTCAGTACTTC